The rows below give T cell receptor beta chains drawn from one sample of a study of blood T cell repertoires in COVID-19. This table comes from immunoSEQ multiplex PCR, and its TCRdb copy is limited to in-frame clones, with some not included. The data show 28,000 or so clones, around nine tenths seen once. The specimen sequenced was peripheral blood. The source of these receptors is a human donor with active COVID-19. The donor label of this sample is uncertain. Both conserved end residues are part of each CDR3. A D gene is named only where the DNA matches it firmly. Size values are once, few and many counts, or a class for expanded clones, and some rows have none.

j_call,clone_size,d_call,v_call,cdr3_aa,cdr3_nt
TRBJ2-7,NA,TRBD2,TRBV27,CASSPLGGLAGDHEQYF,TGTGCCAGCAGCCCACTTGGGGGGCTAGCGGGAGACCACGAGCAGTACTTC
TRBJ2-2,NA,NA,TRBV9,CASSVERVGAGELFF,TGTGCCAGCAGCGTAGAGCGGGTGGGGGCCGGGGAGCTGTTTTTT
TRBJ2-7,NA,TRBD2,TRBV5-6,CASSSSGTSYEQYF,TGTGCCAGCAGCTCTAGCGGGACCTCCTACGAGCAGTACTTC
TRBJ2-3,NA,NA,TRBV24-1,CATASGKGVSDTQYF,TGTGCCACAGCATCAGGGAAAGGAGTTTCAGATACGCAGTATTTT
TRBJ2-2,once,TRBD1,TRBV6-1,CASSGRGHGGTGELFF,TGTGCCAGCAGTGGCAGGGGGCACGGGGGCACCGGGGAGCTGTTTTTT
TRBJ2-5,NA,TRBD2,TRBV3-1/TRBV3-2,CASSHSRTSGYQETQYF,TGTGCCAGCAGCCACAGTAGGACTAGCGGGTACCAAGAGACCCAGTACTTC
TRBJ2-7,NA,TRBD2,TRBV27,CASSFRGVTYEQYF,TGTGCCAGCTCATTCCGGGGGGTTACCTACGAGCAGTACTTC
TRBJ2-3,few,NA,TRBV7-3,CASSLSTGAGDTQYF,TGTGCCAGCAGCTTATCAACGGGAGCGGGAGATACGCAGTATTTT
TRBJ1-2,NA,NA,TRBV5-6,CASSLAGVVGYTF,TGTGCCAGCAGCTTGGCAGGTGTAGTAGGCTACACCTTC
TRBJ1-3,NA,NA,TRBV7-8,CASSSRVDFSGNTIYF,TGTGCCAGCAGCTCACGAGTAGATTTCTCTGGAAACACCATATATTTT
TRBJ2-3,NA,TRBD1,TRBV6-1,CASSEGYYGTGRTDTQYF,TGTGCCAGCAGTGAAGGTTATTATGGGACAGGACGAACAGATACGCAGTATTTT
TRBJ2-1,once,TRBD2,TRBV24-1,CATSRTSGSMNEQFF,TGTGCCACCAGCCGGACTAGCGGGAGTATGAATGAGCAGTTCTTC
TRBJ2-3,NA,NA,TRBV6-2/TRBV6-3,CASSQGGGSWTDTQYF,TGTGCCAGCAGCCAGGGGGGGGGCTCCTGGACAGATACGCAGTATTTT
TRBJ2-2,NA,NA,TRBV24-1,CATSNRVYTGELFF,TGTGCCACCAGTAACAGGGTTTACACCGGGGAGCTGTTTTTT
TRBJ1-6,NA,NA,TRBV19,CASSYRTENSPLHF,TGTGCCAGTAGTTATCGCACGGAGAATTCACCCCTCCACTTT
TRBJ2-1,NA,TRBD1,TRBV13,CASSGRQGPLDNEQFF,TGTGCCAGCAGCGGTCGACAGGGGCCTTTGGACAATGAGCAGTTCTTC
TRBJ2-6,NA,NA,TRBV19,CASSVGLTGANVLTF,TGTGCCAGTAGTGTGGGGCTTACTGGGGCCAACGTCCTGACTTTC
TRBJ2-2,few,NA,TRBV19,CASSIEASRGIGELFF,TGTGCCAGTAGTATAGAGGCTAGCCGGGGGATCGGGGAGCTGTTTTTT
TRBJ1-5,NA,NA,TRBV19,CASSTGTGRSNQPQHF,TGTGCCAGTAGTACCGGTACAGGTCGTAGCAATCAGCCCCAGCATTTT
TRBJ2-3,NA,NA,TRBV5-6,CASSLLAGADTQYF,TGTGCCAGCAGCTTGTTGGCGGGGGCGGATACGCAGTATTTT
TRBJ1-3,NA,NA,TRBV27,CASRSTGSSGNTIYF,TGTGCCAGCAGAAGCACAGGGAGCTCTGGAAACACCATATATTTT
TRBJ1-5,NA,TRBD1,TRBV23-1,CASSHSGTGGRPQHF,TGCGCCAGCAGTCACTCAGGGACAGGGGGCCGGCCCCAGCATTTT
TRBJ2-7,NA,TRBD1,TRBV28,CASSLWGQTYEQYF,TGTGCCAGCAGTTTATGGGGACAGACCTACGAGCAGTACTTC
TRBJ2-7,NA,NA,TRBV6-5,CASSPVGLAGAEQYF,TGTGCCAGCAGCCCAGTGGGACTCGCTGGGGCCGAGCAGTACTTC
TRBJ1-5,NA,NA,TRBV9,CASSSGDQPQHF,TGTGCCAGCAGCTCAGGGGATCAGCCCCAGCATTTT
TRBJ2-5,NA,TRBD2,TRBV3-1/TRBV3-2,CASSQSLAGGETQYF,TGTGCCAGCAGCCAGTCATTAGCGGGGGGAGAGACCCAGTACTTC
TRBJ2-1,once,TRBD1,TRBV6-2/TRBV6-3,CASSYSGQGNEQFF,TGTGCCAGCAGTTACTCGGGACAGGGCAATGAGCAGTTCTTC
TRBJ2-7,NA,NA,TRBV11-2,CASSPWWGQGYEQYF,TGTGCCAGCAGCCCGTGGTGGGGGCAAGGTTACGAGCAGTACTTC
TRBJ1-5,NA,NA,TRBV24-1,CATSETTDSNQPQHF,TGTGCCACCAGTGAAACGACAGATAGCAATCAGCCCCAGCATTTT
TRBJ1-5,NA,NA,TRBV28,CASTAGQRSQPQHF,TGTGCCAGCACCGCCGGACAGAGAAGTCAGCCCCAGCATTTT
TRBJ2-5,NA,NA,TRBV7-3,CASSSLGTRGETQYF,TGTGCCAGCAGCTCTCTCGGGACACGAGGGGAGACCCAGTACTTC
TRBJ2-1,NA,TRBD1,TRBV4-3,CASSQGSRGPYNEQFF,TGCGCCAGCAGCCAAGGGTCCAGGGGGCCGTACAATGAGCAGTTCTTC
TRBJ1-2,NA,NA,TRBV4-1,CASSQDGLGASYGYTF,TGCGCCAGCAGCCAAGATGGATTAGGGGCTTCCTATGGCTACACCTTC
TRBJ2-2,NA,NA,TRBV3-1/TRBV3-2,CASSQVVGTSVGTGELFF,TGTGCCAGCAGCCAAGTAGTTGGAACGAGCGTAGGCACCGGGGAGCTGTTTTTT
TRBJ2-3,NA,TRBD2,TRBV7-8,CASSLLAGADTQYF,TGTGCCAGCAGCTTACTAGCGGGAGCAGATACGCAGTATTTT
TRBJ2-1,NA,NA,TRBV4-1,CASSHGGDYNEQFF,TGCGCCAGCAGCCACGGAGGGGACTACAATGAGCAGTTCTTC
TRBJ2-5,NA,TRBD1,TRBV28,CASSLGTGGKETQYF,TGTGCCAGCAGCCTCGGGACAGGGGGGAAAGAGACCCAGTACTTC
TRBJ2-3,NA,NA,TRBV12-3/TRBV12-4,CASSFESTDTQYF,TGTGCCAGCAGTTTTGAGAGCACAGATACGCAGTATTTT
TRBJ2-1,NA,TRBD2,TRBV10-2,CASSDPLRTSGDYNEQFF,TGCGCCAGCAGTGATCCTCTCCGAACTAGCGGGGACTACAATGAGCAGTTCTTC
TRBJ2-6,NA,NA,TRBV5-1,CASSLGHRNSGANVLTF,TGCGCCAGCAGCCTCGGACATAGAAACTCTGGGGCCAACGTCCTGACTTTC
TRBJ2-1,NA,TRBD2,TRBV7-8,CASSLGSGFYNEQFF,TGTGCCAGCAGCTTAGGTAGCGGGTTCTACAATGAGCAGTTCTTC
TRBJ2-2,NA,TRBD1,TRBV3-1/TRBV3-2,CASSQTGFPGELFF,TGTGCCAGCAGCCAGACAGGGTTTCCCGGGGAGCTGTTTTTT
TRBJ2-3,NA,TRBD2,TRBV5-6,CASSLILAGGFTDTQYF,TGTGCCAGCAGCTTGATTCTAGCGGGAGGGTTCACGGATACGCAGTATTTT
TRBJ2-5,NA,TRBD1,TRBV15,CATSRATGTRETQYF,TGTGCCACCAGCAGAGCGACAGGGACACGGGAGACCCAGTACTTC
TRBJ1-3,NA,NA,TRBV9,CASSVVEGMGGNTIYF,TGTGCCAGCAGCGTAGTGGAGGGGATGGGTGGAAACACCATATATTTT
TRBJ2-7,NA,TRBD1,TRBV7-2,CASSPRQGAYEQYF,TGTGCCAGCAGCCCGCGACAGGGGGCCTACGAGCAGTACTTC
TRBJ2-7,NA,TRBD2,TRBV12-3/TRBV12-4,CASQREDFYEQYF,TGTGCCAGCCAGCGGGAGGACTTCTACGAGCAGTACTTC
TRBJ2-1,NA,TRBD2,TRBV6-2/TRBV6-3,CASSSRLAGSYNEQFF,TGTGCCAGCAGCTCACGACTAGCGGGTTCCTACAATGAGCAGTTCTTC
TRBJ2-3,NA,NA,TRBV10-2,CASAKTSPGRVDTQYF,TGCGCCAGCGCGAAAACTAGCCCGGGACGCGTAGATACGCAGTATTTT
TRBJ2-2,NA,TRBD1,TRBV7-3,CASSHPPQGVLWSGELFF,TGTGCCAGCAGCCACCCGCCTCAGGGGGTATTGTGGAGCGGGGAGCTGTTTTTT
TRBJ2-1,once,NA,TRBV6-2/TRBV6-3,CASSYSPRDLLNEQFF,TGTGCCAGCAGTTACAGCCCCCGGGATCTACTCAATGAGCAGTTCTTC
TRBJ2-7,NA,NA,TRBV11-3,CASSLDDSSYEQYF,TGTGCCAGCAGCTTAGATGACAGTTCCTACGAGCAGTACTTC
TRBJ1-1,NA,TRBD1,TRBV9,CASSVAGTVTNTEAFF,TGTGCCAGCAGCGTAGCGGGGACAGTAACGAACACTGAAGCTTTCTTT
TRBJ2-2,few,TRBD2,TRBV11-2,CASSLGRGAGELFF,TGTGCCAGCAGCCTTGGGCGGGGGGCTGGGGAGCTGTTTTTT
TRBJ2-7,NA,TRBD2,TRBV9,CASSVGPAGASPGEQYF,TGTGCCAGCAGCGTAGGTCCAGCGGGAGCGTCCCCGGGGGAGCAGTACTTC